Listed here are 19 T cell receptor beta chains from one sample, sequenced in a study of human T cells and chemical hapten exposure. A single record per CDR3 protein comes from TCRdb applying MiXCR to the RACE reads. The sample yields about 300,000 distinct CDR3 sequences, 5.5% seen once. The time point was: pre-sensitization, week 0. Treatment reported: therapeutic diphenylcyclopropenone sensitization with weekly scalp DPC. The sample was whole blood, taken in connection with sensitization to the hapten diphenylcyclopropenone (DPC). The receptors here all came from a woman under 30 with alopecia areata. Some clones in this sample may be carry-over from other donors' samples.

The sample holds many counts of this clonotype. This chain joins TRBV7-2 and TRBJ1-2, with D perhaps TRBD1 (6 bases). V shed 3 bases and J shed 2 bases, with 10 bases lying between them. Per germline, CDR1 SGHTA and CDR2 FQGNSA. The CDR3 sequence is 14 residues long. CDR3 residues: CASSFPTGNYGYTF. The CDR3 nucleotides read TGTGCCAGCAGCTTCCCGACAGGAAACTATGGCTACACCTTC.

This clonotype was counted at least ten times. CDR3 residues: CSAGQGGNSPLHF. The DNA of the CDR3 is TGCAGTGCGGGACAGGGGGGGAATTCACCCCTCCACTTT. The chain carries TRBV20-1 and TRBJ1-6; 11 bases fit TRBD1. This CDR3 contains 13 residues. Germline V gene data show CDR1 as DFQATT and CDR2 as SNEGSKA (reference sequence). J was trimmed by 7 bases and V by 6 bases; bases with no gene match: 2.

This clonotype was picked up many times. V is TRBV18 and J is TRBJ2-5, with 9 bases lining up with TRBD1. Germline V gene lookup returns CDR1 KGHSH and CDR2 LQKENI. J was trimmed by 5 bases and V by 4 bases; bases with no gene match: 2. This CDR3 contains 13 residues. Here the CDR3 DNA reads TGTGCCAGCTCACTGGGGACAGGGGAGACCCAGTACTTC. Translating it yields CASSLGTGETQYF.

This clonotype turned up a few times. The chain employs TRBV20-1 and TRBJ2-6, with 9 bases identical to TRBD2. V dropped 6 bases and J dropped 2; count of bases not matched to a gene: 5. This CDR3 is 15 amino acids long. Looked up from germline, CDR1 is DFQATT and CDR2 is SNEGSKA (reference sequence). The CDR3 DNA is TGCAGTGCCGCTCTAGCGGGGACTGGGGCCAACGTCCTGACTTTC. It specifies CSAALAGTGANVLTF.

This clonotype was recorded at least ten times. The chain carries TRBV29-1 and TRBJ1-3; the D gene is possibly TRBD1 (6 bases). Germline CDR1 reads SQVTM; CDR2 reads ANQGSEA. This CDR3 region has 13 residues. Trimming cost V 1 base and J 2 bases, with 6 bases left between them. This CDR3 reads CSVEAGAGNTIYF. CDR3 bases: TGCAGCGTTGAAGCAGGGGCTGGAAACACCATATATTTT.

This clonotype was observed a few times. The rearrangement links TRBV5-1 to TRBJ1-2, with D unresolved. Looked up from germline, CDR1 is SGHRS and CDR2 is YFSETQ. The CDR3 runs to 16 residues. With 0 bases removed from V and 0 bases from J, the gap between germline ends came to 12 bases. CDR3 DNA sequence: TGCGCCAGCAGCTTGGCCGGGCCAGGAGCTAACTATGGCTACACCTTC. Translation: CASSLAGPGANYGYTF.

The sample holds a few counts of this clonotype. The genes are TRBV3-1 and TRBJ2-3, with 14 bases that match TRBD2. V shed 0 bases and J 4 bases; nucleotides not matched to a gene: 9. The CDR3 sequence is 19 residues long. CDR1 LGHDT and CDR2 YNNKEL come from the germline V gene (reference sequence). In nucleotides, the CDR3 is TGTGCCAGCAGCCAAGATAGCGGGACTAGCGGGGGAAGAGCAGATACGCAGTATTTT. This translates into CASSQDSGTSGGRADTQYF.

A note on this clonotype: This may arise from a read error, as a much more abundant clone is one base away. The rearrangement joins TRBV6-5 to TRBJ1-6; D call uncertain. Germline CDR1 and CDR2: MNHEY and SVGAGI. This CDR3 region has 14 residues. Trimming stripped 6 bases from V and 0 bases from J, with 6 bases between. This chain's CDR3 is CASRRSSYNSPLHF. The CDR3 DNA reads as TGTGCCAGCAGAAGGAGCTCCTATAATTCACCCCTCCACTTT.

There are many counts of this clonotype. CDR3 DNA sequence: TGTGCCAGCAGCCACAGGGTGAACGCAGATACGCAGTATTTT. Encoded protein: CASSHRVNADTQYF. The V call is TRBV14, the J call TRBJ2-3; D possibly corresponds to TRBD1 (5 bases). Trimming pared 3 bases from V and 4 bases from J, leaving 11 bases between. The CDR3 is 14 residues long. The germline gives CDR1 SGHDN, CDR2 FVKESK.

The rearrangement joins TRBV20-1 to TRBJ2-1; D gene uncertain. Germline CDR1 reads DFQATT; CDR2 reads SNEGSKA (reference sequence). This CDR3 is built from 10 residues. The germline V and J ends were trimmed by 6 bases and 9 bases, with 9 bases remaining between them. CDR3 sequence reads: CSALVVEQFF. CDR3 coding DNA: TGCAGTGCCCTAGTCGTTGAGCAGTTCTTC.

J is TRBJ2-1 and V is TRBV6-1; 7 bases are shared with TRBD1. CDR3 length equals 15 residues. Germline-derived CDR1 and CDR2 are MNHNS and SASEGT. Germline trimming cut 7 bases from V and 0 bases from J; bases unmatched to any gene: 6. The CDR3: CASKTGVSSYNEQFF. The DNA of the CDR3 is TGTGCCAGCAAAACAGGGGTTAGCTCCTACAATGAGCAGTTCTTC.

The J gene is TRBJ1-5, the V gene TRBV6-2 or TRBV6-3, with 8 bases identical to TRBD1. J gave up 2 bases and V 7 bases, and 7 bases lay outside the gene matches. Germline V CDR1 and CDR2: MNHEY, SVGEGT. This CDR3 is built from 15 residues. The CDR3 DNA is TGTGCCAGCACTAGAACAGGGGGAGGCAATCAGCCCCAGCATTTT. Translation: CASTRTGGGNQPQHF.

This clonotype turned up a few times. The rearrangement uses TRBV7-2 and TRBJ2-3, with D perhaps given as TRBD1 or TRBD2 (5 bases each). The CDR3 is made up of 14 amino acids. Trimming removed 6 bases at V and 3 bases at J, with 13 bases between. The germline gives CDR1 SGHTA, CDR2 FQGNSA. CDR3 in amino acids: CASSPWGNTDTQYF. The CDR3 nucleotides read TGTGCCAGCAGTCCTTGGGGGAATACAGATACGCAGTATTTT.

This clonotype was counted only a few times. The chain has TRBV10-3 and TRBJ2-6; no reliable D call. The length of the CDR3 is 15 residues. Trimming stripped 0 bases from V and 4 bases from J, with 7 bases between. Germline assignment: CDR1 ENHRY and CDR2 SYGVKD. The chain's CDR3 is CAISESRSGANVLTF. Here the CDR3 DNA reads TGTGCCATCAGTGAGTCCCGATCCGGGGCCAACGTCCTGACTTTC.

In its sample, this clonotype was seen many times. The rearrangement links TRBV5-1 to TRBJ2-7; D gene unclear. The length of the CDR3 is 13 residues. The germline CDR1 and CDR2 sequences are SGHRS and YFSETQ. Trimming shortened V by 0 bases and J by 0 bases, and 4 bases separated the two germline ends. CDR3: CASSLDGSYEQYF. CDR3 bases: TGCGCCAGCAGCTTGGACGGCTCCTACGAGCAGTACTTC.

The CDR3 here is CASSSEAGTSTDTQYF. The CDR3 DNA reads as TGCGCCAGCAGCTCTGAAGCGGGGACTAGCACAGATACGCAGTATTTT. The chain combines TRBV5-1 with TRBJ2-3; the match to TRBD2 covers 7 bases. This CDR3 contains 16 residues. Germline V gene data show CDR1 as SGHRS and CDR2 as YFSETQ. The trim removed 3 bases at V and 0 bases at J, leaving 7 bases unmatched.

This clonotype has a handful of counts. CDR3 protein: CASSYSPGSQSPLHF. Written as DNA, the CDR3 is TGTGCCAGCAGTTACTCGCCGGGTAGCCAATCACCCCTCCACTTT. V is TRBV6-5 and J is TRBJ1-6; D is unresolved. Germline loops: CDR1 MNHEY, CDR2 SVGAGI. The CDR3 consists of 15 residues. V lost 0 bases, J lost 10 bases, and 13 bases lay in between.

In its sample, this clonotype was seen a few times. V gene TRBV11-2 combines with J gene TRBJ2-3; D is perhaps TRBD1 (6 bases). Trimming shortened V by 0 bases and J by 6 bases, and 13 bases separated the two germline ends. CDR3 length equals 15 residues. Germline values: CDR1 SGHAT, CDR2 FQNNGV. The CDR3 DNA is TGTGCCAGCAGCTTAGAGGGCAGGGGCGGTGATACGCAGTATTTT. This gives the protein CASSLEGRGGDTQYF.

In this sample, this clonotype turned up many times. CDR3 in DNA: TGCAGTGCTCCTTTACGGGGGGCGAGAGATACGCAGTATTTT. It yields the protein CSAPLRGARDTQYF. The chain recombines TRBV20-1 with TRBJ2-3; tentatively, D is TRBD2 (7 bases). This CDR3 is 14 amino acids long. V was cut by 5 bases and J by 5 bases, with 17 bases left in between. Germline V gives CDR1 DFQATT, CDR2 SNEGSKA (reference sequence).